This T cell receptor (beta chain) emerged from a study of CD8 T cells in Susac syndrome. The CDR3 runs 15 residues. Germline lookup yields CDR1 LNHNV and CDR2 YYDKDF (reference sequence). Trimming removed 0 bases from V and 5 bases from J; junction bases left unmatched: 3. Random hexamers were used to reverse transcribe an amount of roughly 0.45 to 1 ug RNA. One entry per CDR3 protein results from TCRdb running MiXCR on the immunoSEQ multiplex PCR reads. The sample shows 180,000 or so distinct CDR3 sequences, around 94% of them seen only once. The chain has TRBV15 and TRBJ2-5; TRBD1 matches at 10 bases. This clonotype originated in a human donor in good health. Sequences were obtained from CD4+ T cells from PBMCs. The CDR3 DNA reads as TGTGCCACCAGCAGAGAGGGGACAGGGGTGGAGACCCAGTACTTC. Translation: CATSREGTGVETQYF.